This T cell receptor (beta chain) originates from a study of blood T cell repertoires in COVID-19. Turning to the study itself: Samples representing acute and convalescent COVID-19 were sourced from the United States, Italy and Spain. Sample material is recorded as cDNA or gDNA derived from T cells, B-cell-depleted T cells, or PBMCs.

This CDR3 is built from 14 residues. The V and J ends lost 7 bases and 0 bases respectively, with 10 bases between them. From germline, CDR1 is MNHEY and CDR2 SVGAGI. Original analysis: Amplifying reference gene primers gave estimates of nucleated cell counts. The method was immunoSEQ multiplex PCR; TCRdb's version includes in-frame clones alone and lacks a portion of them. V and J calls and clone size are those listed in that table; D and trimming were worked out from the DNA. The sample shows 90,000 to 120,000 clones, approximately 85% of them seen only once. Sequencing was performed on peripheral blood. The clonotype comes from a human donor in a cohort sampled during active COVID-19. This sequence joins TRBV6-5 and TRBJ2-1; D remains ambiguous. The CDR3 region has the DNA TGTGCCAGCAAGTCAATGAGCTCCTACAATGAGCAGTTCTTC. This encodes CASKSMSSYNEQFF.